Below, one T cell receptor beta chain is given with its context. Produced via immunoSEQ multiplex PCR; TCRdb's table is partial and in-frame only. The top ten clones hold 5% of a sample with about 330,000 clones, over 75% of them seen once. The recovered donors of Cohort 3 showed two negative PCRs, clearance, or symptom resolution. The sample originates from a study of blood T cell repertoires in COVID-19. Trimming at V came to 5 bases and at J to 3 bases, leaving 8 bases not matched to a gene. The CDR3 spans 16 residues. Looked up from germline, CDR1 is SGHVS and CDR2 is FQNEAQ. Sequencing was performed on PBMCs or T cells enriched from blood (not recorded which). This rearrangement joins TRBV7-8 to TRBJ2-2, with 8 bases fitting TRBD1. This TCR was recovered from a man aged 25 to 40 who had recovered from COVID-19. This CDR3 is CASSRQGRADTGELFF. The CDR3 nucleotides read TGTGCCAGCAGCCGACAGGGGCGGGCGGACACCGGGGAGCTGTTTTTT.